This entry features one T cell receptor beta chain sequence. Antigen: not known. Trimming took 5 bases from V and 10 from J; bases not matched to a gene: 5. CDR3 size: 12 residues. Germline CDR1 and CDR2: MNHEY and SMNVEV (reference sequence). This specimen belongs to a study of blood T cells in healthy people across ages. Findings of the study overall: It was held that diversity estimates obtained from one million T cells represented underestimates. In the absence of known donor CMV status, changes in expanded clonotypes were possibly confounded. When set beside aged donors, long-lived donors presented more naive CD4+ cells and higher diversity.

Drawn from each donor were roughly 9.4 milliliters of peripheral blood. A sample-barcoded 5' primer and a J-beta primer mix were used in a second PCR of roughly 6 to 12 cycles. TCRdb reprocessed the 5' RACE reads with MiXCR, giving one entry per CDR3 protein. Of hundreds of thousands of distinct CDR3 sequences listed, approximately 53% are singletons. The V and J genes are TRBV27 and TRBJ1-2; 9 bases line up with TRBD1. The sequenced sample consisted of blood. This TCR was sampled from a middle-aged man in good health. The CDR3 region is CASSRTGADYTF. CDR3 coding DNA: TGTGCCAGCAGTCGGACAGGGGCCGACTACACCTTC.